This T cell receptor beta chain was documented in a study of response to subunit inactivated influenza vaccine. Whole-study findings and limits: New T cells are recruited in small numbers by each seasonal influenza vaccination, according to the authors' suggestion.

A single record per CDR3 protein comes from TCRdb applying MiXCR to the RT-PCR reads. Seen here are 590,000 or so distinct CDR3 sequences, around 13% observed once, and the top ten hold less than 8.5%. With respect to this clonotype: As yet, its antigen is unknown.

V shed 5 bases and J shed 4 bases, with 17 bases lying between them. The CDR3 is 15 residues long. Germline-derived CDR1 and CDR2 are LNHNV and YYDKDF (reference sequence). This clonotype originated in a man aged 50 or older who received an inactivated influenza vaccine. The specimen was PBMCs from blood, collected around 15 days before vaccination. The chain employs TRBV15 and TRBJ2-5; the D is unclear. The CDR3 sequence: CATSSGPGSRETQYF. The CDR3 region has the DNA TGTGCCACCAGCTCCGGGCCAGGATCAAGAGAGACCCAGTACTTC.